This T cell receptor beta chain was identified during a study of cytomegalovirus exposure and HLA in healthy donors. Study-wide findings and caveats: Sequencing likely caused a cluster of highly shared sequence variants.

Concerning this clone itself: The antigen remains unidentified.

In the PCR, 60 Vbeta and 13 Jbeta primers were used. Source study methods: Roughly 11 million of the about 80 million unique TCR beta chains counted in a later analysis were shared. TCRdb's copy holds only in-frame clones and misses some; the assay was immunoSEQ multiplex PCR. V and J calls and clone size are those listed in that table; D and trimming were worked out from the DNA. Of roughly 150,000 clones listed, approximately 75% are singletons. The CDR3 is 16 amino acids. Deletions cut 0 bases from V and 1 base from J, with 11 bases between. The V gene's germline CDR1 is SGDLS and CDR2 YYNGEE. Sequenced material: PBMCs. The origin of this receptor is a man in his fifties or sixties in good health and CMV-seropositive. The rearrangement links TRBV9 to TRBJ1-5; D remains ambiguous. The CDR3 bases are TGTGCCAGCAGCGTAGGCTCGGACTGGAGCAATCAGCCCCAGCATTTT. Residues: CASSVGSDWSNQPQHF.